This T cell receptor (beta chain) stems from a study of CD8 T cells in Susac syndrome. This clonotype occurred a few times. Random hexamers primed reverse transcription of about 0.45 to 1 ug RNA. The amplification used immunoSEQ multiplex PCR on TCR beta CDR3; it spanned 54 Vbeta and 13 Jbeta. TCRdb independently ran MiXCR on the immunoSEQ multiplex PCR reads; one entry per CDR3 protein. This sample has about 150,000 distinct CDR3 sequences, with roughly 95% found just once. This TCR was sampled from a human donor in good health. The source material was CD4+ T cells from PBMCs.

The CDR3 sequence is CASSPYTDTQYF. The CDR3 region has the DNA TGTGCCAGCAGCCCTTACACAGATACGCAGTATTTT. This chain links TRBV7-8 with TRBJ2-3; the D is unclear. The V end was cut by 5 bases, the J end by 2 bases, with 5 bases between. Germline CDR1 SGHVS, CDR2 FQNEAQ. The CDR3 is 12 residues long.